Listed below are T cell receptor beta chains from one sample, sequenced in a study of shared clonotypes between healthy human individuals. TCRdb's copy holds only in-frame clones and misses some; the assay was immunoSEQ multiplex PCR. The sample yields roughly 1,500,000 clones, just under 99% seen once. Sequencing input: naive CD4+ T cells sorted from blood. Source of these receptors: a young man in good health. Both conserved end residues are part of each CDR3. A D gene is named only where the DNA matches it firmly. Clone size is shown for a subset of rows, as once, few, many or a class of expanded clone.

TRBJ1-2 TRBV5-1 - - CASSSDLDGKRGYTF TGCGCCAGCAGCTCTGACCTGGACGGAAAACGGGGCTACACCTTC
TRBJ2-7 TRBV10-3 - - CAISESSWREQYF TGTGCCATCAGTGAGTCGTCGTGGAGGGAGCAGTACTTC
TRBJ2-2 TRBV7-3 TRBD1 - CASSLIMDRVTNTGELFF TGTGCCAGCAGCTTAATCATGGACAGGGTGACGAACACCGGGGAGCTGTTTTTT
TRBJ2-7 TRBV6-6 - - CASSEGGQYYEQYF TGTGCCAGCAGTGAGGGGGGGCAATATTACGAGCAGTACTTC
TRBJ2-7 TRBV7-2 - - CASSPTIRRTGNYEQYF TGTGCCAGCAGCCCCACTATACGTCGCACTGGTAACTACGAGCAGTACTTC
TRBJ2-7 TRBV5-5 - - CASSLGVRGEQYF TGTGCCAGCAGCTTGGGGGTCAGGGGCGAGCAGTACTTC
TRBJ2-7 TRBV29-1 TRBD2 - CSVLGRVGVDEQYF TGCAGCGTTTTAGGGAGGGTGGGGGTTGATGAGCAGTACTTC
TRBJ2-1 TRBV11-3 - - CASSPEGSSYNEQFF TGTGCCAGCAGCCCTGAGGGGAGCTCCTACAATGAGCAGTTCTTC
TRBJ2-7 TRBV6-1 - - CASRLSRQYF TGTGCCAGCAGATTGTCGAGGCAGTACTTC
TRBJ2-5 TRBV2 TRBD1 - CASSDSGGRETQYF TGTGCCAGCAGTGATTCAGGGGGCCGAGAGACCCAGTACTTC
TRBJ2-7 TRBV7-9 TRBD2 - CASSEHPGLAGEAYEQYF TGTGCCAGCAGCGAGCATCCGGGACTAGCGGGAGAAGCATACGAGCAGTACTTC
TRBJ2-2 TRBV27 TRBD1 once CASSFGQGSSNTGELFF TGTGCCAGCAGTTTCGGACAGGGGTCCTCGAACACCGGGGAGCTGTTTTTT
TRBJ2-7 TRBV5-1 - - CASSLGLLGVTGEQYF TGCGCCAGCAGCTTGGGTCTGCTAGGGGTGACGGGCGAGCAGTACTTC
TRBJ2-1 TRBV21-1 - once CASRGVGNEQFF TGTGCCAGCCGAGGGGTAGGCAATGAGCAGTTCTTC
TRBJ2-7 TRBV7-9 TRBD1 - CASSLRDRPSEQYF TGTGCCAGCAGCCTCCGGGACAGGCCCTCCGAGCAGTACTTC
TRBJ2-2 TRBV18 - - CASSLTGDTGELFF TGTGCCAGCTCACTGACTGGAGACACCGGGGAGCTGTTTTTT
TRBJ1-1 TRBV2 - - CASSEALRATEAFF TGTGCCAGCAGTGAAGCGCTTAGGGCGACTGAAGCTTTCTTT
TRBJ1-5 TRBV7-2 - - CASSLVRFQPQHF TGTGCCAGCAGCTTAGTCCGGTTTCAGCCCCAGCATTTT